The 8 T cell receptor beta chains below all came from one sample that was sequenced in a study of CD8 T cells in Susac syndrome. Random hexamers served to reverse transcribe about 0.45 to 1 ug RNA. A single record per CDR3 protein comes from TCRdb applying MiXCR to the immunoSEQ multiplex PCR reads. Here the sample spans roughly 150,000 distinct CDR3 sequences, about 95% being singletons. The source material was CD4+ T cells from PBMCs. These TCRs come from a human donor with Susac syndrome.

The chain couples TRBV24-1 to TRBJ2-5; 7 bases agree with TRBD1. The CDR3 contains 14 residues. Germline V gene lookup returns CDR1 KGHDR and CDR2 SFDVKD. V shed 2 bases and J 5 bases; nucleotides not matched to a gene: 4. The CDR3 DNA reads TGTGCCACCAGTGATTCGACAGGGCCTGAGACCCAGTACTTC. Translation: CATSDSTGPETQYF.

This clonotype was counted a single time. Germline and junction disagree at one end, which may indicate a read error. This chain joins TRBV6-2 or TRBV6-3 and TRBJ2-7; 15 positions match TRBD2. The CDR3 loop spans 15 amino acids. Germline-derived CDR1 and CDR2 are MNHEY and SVGEGT. Here the CDR3 reads CAGRTSGGAVHEQYF. The CDR3 DNA reads as TGTGCCGGCAGGACTAGCGGGGGGGCAGTCCACGAGCAGTACTTC.

The genes are TRBV3-1 and TRBJ2-7; tentatively, D is TRBD2 (5 bases). The germline CDR1 and CDR2 sequences are LGHDT and YNNKEL (reference sequence). There are 17 residues in the CDR3. V was pared by 0 bases and J by 3 bases, with 18 bases between. CDR3 coding DNA: TGTGCCAGCAGCCAAGATCTTGCGGGCAGGCGGAGCTACGAGCAGTACTTC. Translation: CASSQDLAGRRSYEQYF.

The V call is TRBV7-2, the J call TRBJ2-7; D remains ambiguous. Germline V gene lookup returns CDR1 SGHTA and CDR2 FQGNSA. The CDR3 totals 15 residues. V was trimmed by 3 bases and J by 1 base, leaving 13 bases between them. CDR3: CASSLLARGSYEQYF. Here the CDR3 DNA reads TGTGCCAGCAGCTTGCTGGCCCGAGGATCCTACGAGCAGTACTTC.

Only one count was recorded for this clonotype. The chain links TRBV12-3 or TRBV12-4 to TRBJ2-3; TRBD2 is a possible D gene (5 bases). Trimming took 2 bases from V and 0 from J, leaving 15 bases between them. The CDR3 has 17 residues. CDR3 in amino acids: CASSLSPTRPSTDTQYF. The CDR3 nucleotides read TGTGCCAGCAGTTTAAGCCCAACTAGACCGAGCACAGATACGCAGTATTTT.

A single count supports this clonotype. The rearrangement uses TRBV29-1 and TRBJ2-7; D is ambiguous. The CDR3 totals 8 residues. V was shortened by 7 bases and J by 5 bases, with 3 bases between the two germline ends. The germline gives CDR1 SQVTM, CDR2 ANQGSEA. The CDR3 coding sequence is TGCAGCGCAGACGAGCAGTACTTC. Protein sequence: CSADEQYF.

The chain carries TRBV12-3 or TRBV12-4 and TRBJ2-3; 8 positions agree with TRBD2. V was clipped by 5 bases and J by 2 bases; unmatched bases: 3. CDR3 size: 14 residues. The CDR3: CASSKRGNTDTQYF. CDR3 bases: TGTGCCAGCAGTAAGCGGGGGAACACAGATACGCAGTATTTT.

This clonotype was observed once. The chain links TRBV11-3 to TRBJ2-5; D may match TRBD1 or TRBD2 (6 bases each). The CDR3 runs to 13 residues. In germline, CDR1 is SGHNT, CDR2 YENEEA. V lost 5 bases, J lost 5 bases, and 12 bases lay in between. CDR3 coding DNA: TGTGCCAGCAGCCACGGGGGCCGTGAGACCCAGTACTTC. Translating gives CASSHGGRETQYF.